The 22 T cell receptor beta chains reported below all come from one sample, sequenced in a study of blood T cell repertoires in COVID-19. Profiling relied on immunoSEQ multiplex PCR, and the TCRdb table lists in-frame clones only, not all of them. The table has fewer than 250,000 clones, less than 90% seen once. Sequences were obtained from peripheral blood. These receptors originate from a man aged 25 to 40 with acute or convalescent COVID-19.

The chain has TRBV6-5 and TRBJ1-1; a weak D match, TRBD1 (5 bases). Germline V gene lookup returns CDR1 MNHEY and CDR2 SVGAGI. Trimming left V 7 bases short and J 0 bases short, with 9 bases between. This CDR3 has 13 residues. The CDR3 DNA sequence: TGTGCCAGCACAAGGGGAATGAACACTGAAGCTTTCTTT. Protein sequence: CASTRGMNTEAFF.

CDR3 nucleotide sequence: TGTGCCAGCAGCTTGCAAGGGGGCACAGATACGCAGTATTTT. Encoded protein: CASSLQGGTDTQYF. The chain employs TRBV5-8 and TRBJ2-3; a possible D gene is TRBD1 (5 bases). Germline V gives CDR1 SGHTS, CDR2 YDEGEE. Trimming shortened V by 1 base and J by 1 base, and 7 bases separated the two germline ends. CDR3 length equals 14 residues.

The chain carries TRBV28 and TRBJ2-7, with 11 positions matching TRBD2. Per the germline V gene, CDR1 is MDHEN and CDR2 is SYDVKM. The CDR3 covers 14 residues. The junction had 5 bases not matched to a gene; V was cut back by 6 bases and J by 4 bases. The CDR3: CASSRLAGTYEQYF. DNA of the CDR3: TGTGCCAGCAGCCGACTAGCGGGGACTTACGAGCAGTACTTC.

The chain links TRBV28 to TRBJ1-2; no clear D gene. V was pared by 2 bases and J by 2 bases, with 9 bases between. Per germline, CDR1 MDHEN and CDR2 SYDVKM. The CDR3 totals 14 residues. For the CDR3, the DNA is TGTGCCAGCAGTTTACCCCAGATAAACTATGGCTACACCTTC. This codes for CASSLPQINYGYTF.

The rearrangement uses TRBV6-5 and TRBJ2-3, with a possible D match to TRBD1 (5 bases). The CDR3 sequence is 14 residues long. Germline V lookup: CDR1 MNHEY, CDR2 SVGAGI. Trimming cost V 1 base and J 3 bases, with 8 bases left between them. This CDR3 reads CASSYFQGTDTQYF. The CDR3 bases are TGTGCCAGCAGTTACTTCCAGGGTACAGATACGCAGTATTTT.

V gene TRBV12-3 or TRBV12-4 combines with J gene TRBJ2-5; D is unresolved. Trimming cost V 5 bases and J 5 bases, with 6 bases left between them. This CDR3 is built from 11 residues. The CDR3 spells CASSAQETQYF. The CDR3 region has the DNA TGTGCCAGCAGTGCTCAGGAGACCCAGTACTTC.

The chain combines TRBV28 with TRBJ1-5; D is unresolved. V lost 3 bases, J lost 2 bases, and 8 bases lay in between. Germline assignment: CDR1 MDHEN and CDR2 SYDVKM. The CDR3 is 14 residues long. The CDR3 spells CASSFGAGNQPQHF. The CDR3 coding sequence is TGTGCCAGCAGTTTCGGTGCGGGCAATCAGCCCCAGCATTTT. The full variable domain, completed using reference TRBV28 and TRBJ1-5, is DVKVTQSSRYLVKRTGEKVFLECVQDMDHENMFWYRQDPGLGLRLIYFSYDVKMKEKGDIPEGYSVSREKKERFSLILESASTNQTSMYLCASSFGAGNQPQHFGDGTRLSIL.

This clone was counted a few times. This chain links TRBV19 with TRBJ1-2; D is ambiguous. This CDR3 has 15 amino acids. V was shortened by 6 bases and J by 3 bases, with 17 bases between the two germline ends. Germline values: CDR1 LNHDA, CDR2 SQIVND (reference sequence). CDR3 nucleotides: TGTGCCAGTAGCGGACGGCGGGGTCAGGACTATGGCTACACCTTC. Translation: CASSGRRGQDYGYTF.

The chain couples TRBV6-5 to TRBJ1-1; no reliable D call. The V and J ends lost 1 base and 0 bases respectively, with 9 bases between them. CDR1 and CDR2 (germline): MNHEY, SVGAGI. The CDR3 extends over 15 amino acids. CDR3 in amino acids: CASSYYGPLNTEAFF. The CDR3 nucleotides are TGTGCCAGCAGTTACTATGGGCCCTTGAACACTGAAGCTTTCTTT.

The V gene is TRBV28, the J gene TRBJ2-1, with 9 bases matching TRBD2. V was clipped by 7 bases and J by 4 bases; unmatched bases: 5. There are 14 residues in the CDR3. Germline V lookup: CDR1 MDHEN, CDR2 SYDVKM. CDR3 nucleotide sequence: TGTGCCAGCACCCTAGCGGGACTATACAATGAGCAGTTCTTC. Residues: CASTLAGLYNEQFF. Full variable domain (missing parts from reference TRBV28 and TRBJ2-1): DVKVTQSSRYLVKRTGEKVFLECVQDMDHENMFWYRQDPGLGLRLIYFSYDVKMKEKGDIPEGYSVSREKKERFSLILESASTNQTSMYLCASTLAGLYNEQFFGPGTRLTVL.

The chain couples TRBV6-4 to TRBJ2-2; 8 nucleotides match TRBD2. CDR3 length equals 14 residues. The V gene end was trimmed by 3 bases and the J gene end by 3 bases; junction bases not matched to a gene: 0. CDR1 is MRHNA, CDR2 SNTAGT, per germline. CDR3 residues: CASSERGDTGELFF. Written as DNA, the CDR3 is TGTGCCAGCAGTGAGCGGGGGGACACCGGGGAGCTGTTTTTT.

The V gene is TRBV5-1, the J gene TRBJ1-3, with TRBD1 as a possible D gene (5 bases). Deletions cut 6 bases from V and 0 bases from J, with 10 bases between. Looked up from germline, CDR1 is SGHRS and CDR2 is YFSETQ. This CDR3 is built from 14 residues. DNA of the CDR3: TGCGCCAGCACGGGGGGAACCTCTGGAAACACCATATATTTT. This gives the protein CASTGGTSGNTIYF. The full variable domain, in which reference TRBV5-1 and TRBJ1-3 provide the parts outside the CDR3, is KAGVTQTPRYLIKTRGQQVTLSCSPISGHRSVSWYQQTPGQGLQFLFEYFSETQRNKGNFPGRFSGRQFSNSRSEMNVSTLELGDSALYLCASTGGTSGNTIYFGEGSWLTVV.

J is TRBJ1-1 and V is TRBV9; tentative D call: TRBD1 (6 bases). The V gene's germline CDR1 is SGDLS and CDR2 YYNGEE. V was pared by 0 bases and J by 5 bases, with 14 bases between. The CDR3 contains 15 residues. The DNA of the CDR3 is TGTGCCAGCAGCGTAGGAACAGGGTGGGGGACTGAAGCTTTCTTT. It specifies CASSVGTGWGTEAFF.

The rearrangement joins TRBV27 to TRBJ1-1; no clear D. Germline assignment: CDR1 MNHEY and CDR2 SMNVEV (reference sequence). V was pared by 3 bases and J by 8 bases, with 13 bases between. The CDR3 is 13 amino acids. CDR3 sequence: CASSFMAGGEAFF. CDR3 nucleotides: TGTGCCAGCAGTTTTATGGCGGGTGGGGAAGCTTTCTTT.

The genes are TRBV6-5 and TRBJ1-1, with D possibly TRBD1 on 5 matching bases. V was shortened by 5 bases and J by 1 base, with 8 bases between the two germline ends. The germline CDR1 and CDR2 sequences are MNHEY and SVGAGI. The CDR3 is 13 amino acids. CDR3 in DNA: TGTGCCAGCAGTCTCGACAGGAACACTGAAGCTTTCTTT. It encodes CASSLDRNTEAFF.

The rearrangement uses TRBV7-9 and TRBJ1-2; D gene uncertain. CDR3 length: 13 amino acids. CDR1 is SEHNR and CDR2 is FQNEAQ in the germline V gene (reference sequence). The V end lost 2 bases, the J end lost 5 bases, and 9 bases lay between the germline ends. The CDR3 protein is CASSLRGFYGYTF. The DNA of the CDR3 is TGTGCCAGCAGCTTAAGAGGGTTTTATGGCTACACCTTC.

The chain combines TRBV28 with TRBJ2-7; TRBD1 aligns across 9 bases. The V segment lost 6 bases and the J segment 3 bases; nucleotides outside the gene matches: 6. The CDR3 runs to 14 residues. Germline V gene sequence: CDR1 MDHEN, CDR2 SYDVKM. The CDR3 DNA reads TGTGCCAGCAGACCCGGGACAGGGTACTACGAGCAGTACTTC. It is translated as CASRPGTGYYEQYF.

The CDR3 DNA reads as TGTGCCAGCAGTTTTACAGGGGGCGATCCTGAAGCTTTCTTT. Translation: CASSFTGGDPEAFF. This chain joins TRBV6-5 and TRBJ1-1; 9 nucleotides agree with TRBD1. The CDR3 spans 14 residues. Germline lookup yields CDR1 MNHEY and CDR2 SVGAGI. After removal of 4 bases from V and 6 bases from J, the junction contained 6 bases not matched to a gene.

This rearrangement joins TRBV11-1 to TRBJ2-7, with D maybe TRBD1 (5 bases). Germline V lookup: CDR1 SGHAT, CDR2 FQDESV (reference sequence). This CDR3 spans 13 amino acids. V lost 7 bases to trimming and J lost 3 bases, with 13 bases between them. CDR3 nucleotide sequence: TGTGCCAGCACAGGGTATGGCAGCTACGAGCAGTACTTC. This sequence encodes CASTGYGSYEQYF.

CDR3 bases: TGTGCCATCTCGTTCCCTAACTATGGCTACACCTTC. It encodes CAISFPNYGYTF. The chain couples TRBV10-3 to TRBJ1-2, with D uncertain. This CDR3 is built from 12 residues. The V gene lost 8 bases and the J gene lost 0 bases, with 7 bases spanning the gap. Per germline, CDR1 ENHRY and CDR2 SYGVKD.

This clone occurred once. The V and J genes are TRBV3-1 (or the pseudogene TRBV3-2) and TRBJ2-7, with 8 bases fitting TRBD1. CDR1 LGHDT and CDR2 YNNKEL come from the germline V gene (reference sequence). V was pared by 1 base and J by 6 bases, with 8 bases of the junction left unmatched. This CDR3 contains 15 residues. The DNA for the CDR3 is TGTGCCAGCAGCCAAGTCATACAGGGGGTGGGCGAGCAGTACTTC. It codes for CASSQVIQGVGEQYF.

The chain couples TRBV5-4 to TRBJ2-1; 7 bases map to TRBD2. In germline, CDR1 is SGHNT, CDR2 YYREEE (reference sequence). Trimming cost V 4 bases and J 8 bases; bases outside gene matches: 12. This CDR3 is built from 15 residues. The CDR3 is CASSPPGGRYDEQFF. The CDR3 bases are TGTGCCAGCAGCCCCCCCGGCGGGAGATATGATGAGCAGTTCTTC.